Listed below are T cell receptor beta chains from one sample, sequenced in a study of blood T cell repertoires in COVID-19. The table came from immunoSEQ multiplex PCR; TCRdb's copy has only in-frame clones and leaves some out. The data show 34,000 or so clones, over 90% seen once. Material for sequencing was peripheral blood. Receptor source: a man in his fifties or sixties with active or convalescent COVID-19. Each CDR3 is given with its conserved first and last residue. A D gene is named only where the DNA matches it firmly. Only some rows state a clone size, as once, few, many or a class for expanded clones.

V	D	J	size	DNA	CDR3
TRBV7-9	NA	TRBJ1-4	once	TGTGCCAGCAGCCCGGACGGGGGGGGTGAGAAAGAAAAACTGTTTTTT	CASSPDGGGEKEKLFF
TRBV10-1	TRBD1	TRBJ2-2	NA	TGCGCCAGCAGCACCGGGGACAGGGGGGCGAACACCGGGGAGCTGTTTTTT	CASSTGDRGANTGELFF
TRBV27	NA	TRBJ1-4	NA	TGTGCCAGCAGCCGGGGGGTAGAAGGTAATGAAAAACTGTTTTTT	CASSRGVEGNEKLFF
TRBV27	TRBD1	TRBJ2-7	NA	TGTGCCAGCAGTTTGTCGACCGGGACAGTCTCCTACGAGCAGTACTTC	CASSLSTGTVSYEQYF
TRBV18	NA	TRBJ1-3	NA	TGTGCCAGCTCACCTCAACAGGTGATCTCTGGAAACACCATATATTTT	CASSPQQVISGNTIYF
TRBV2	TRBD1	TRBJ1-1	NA	TGTGCCAGCAAGGGACAGGTGATCACTGAAGCTTTCTTT	CASKGQVITEAFF
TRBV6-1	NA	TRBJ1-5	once	TGTGCCAGCAGTGAAGCGGGGAGGCAGCCCCAGCATTTT	CASSEAGRQPQHF
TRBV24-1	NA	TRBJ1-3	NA	TGTGCCACCAGTGAGGCTCCCATCAGGGGAAAGGGTGGAAACACCATATATTTT	CATSEAPIRGKGGNTIYF
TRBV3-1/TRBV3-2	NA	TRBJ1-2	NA	TGTGCCAGCAGCCAGTTCCTAGCTAACTATGGCTACACCTTC	CASSQFLANYGYTF
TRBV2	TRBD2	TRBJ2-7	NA	TGTGCCAGCAGTCACAGGACTAGCGGGAGGGGTACCTACGAGCAGTACTTC	CASSHRTSGRGTYEQYF
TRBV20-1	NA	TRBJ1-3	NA	TGCAGTGCTAGTAGGGGCCAGGGCAATCCTGGAAACACCATATATTTT	CSASRGQGNPGNTIYF
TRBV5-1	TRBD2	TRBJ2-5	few	TGCGCCAGCAAGCTCCTCGGGGGGGCGGAAGAGACCCAGTACTTC	CASKLLGGAEETQYF
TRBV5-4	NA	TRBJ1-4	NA	TGTGCCAGCAAAGGGGCCGGGACTAGGGTGTTTTTT	CASKGAGTRVFF
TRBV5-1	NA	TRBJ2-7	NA	TGCGCCAGCAGCACTCTCACAGGTCTCTCCTACGAGCAGTACTTC	CASSTLTGLSYEQYF
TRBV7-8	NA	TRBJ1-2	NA	TGTGCCAGCAGCTTAGGGTCAGGTGGCGATGGCTACACCTTC	CASSLGSGGDGYTF
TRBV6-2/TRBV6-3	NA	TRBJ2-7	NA	TGTGCCAGCAGTTACTCGAACAGTCCCTACGAGCAGTACTTC	CASSYSNSPYEQYF
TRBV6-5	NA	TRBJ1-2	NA	TGTGCCAGCAGCTACTTGGACAGTTCTAACTATGGCTACACCTTC	CASSYLDSSNYGYTF
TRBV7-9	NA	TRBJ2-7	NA	TGTGCCAGCAGCTACACTATGGAGAGTTACGAGCAGTACTTC	CASSYTMESYEQYF
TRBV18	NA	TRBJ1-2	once	TGTGCCAGCTCACGCGCGGCGCAGGGCTATGGCTACACCTTC	CASSRAAQGYGYTF
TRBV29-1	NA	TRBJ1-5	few	TGCAGCGTTTCCCCGGGGAGCAATCAGCCCCAGCATTTT	CSVSPGSNQPQHF
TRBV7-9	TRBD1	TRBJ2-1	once	TGTGCCAGCAGCTTCCCCTCTTGGACAGGGAGCAATGAGCAGTTCTTC	CASSFPSWTGSNEQFF
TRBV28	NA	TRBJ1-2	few	TGTGCCAGCAGTTTGGGCAGGACTTATGGCTACACCTTC	CASSLGRTYGYTF